The 11 T cell receptor beta chains given below trace back to one sample, sequenced in a study of blood T cell repertoires in COVID-19. Only in-frame clones appear in the TCRdb table, and some are missing; sequencing was by immunoSEQ multiplex PCR. The data contain approximately 300,000 clones, approximately 82% of them seen just once; the ten biggest clones take up roughly 1.1%. Material: peripheral blood. All receptors derive from a woman aged 45-65 years with acute or convalescent COVID-19.

This chain uses TRBV4-1 with TRBJ2-1, with D unclear. This CDR3 is 12 amino acids long. CDR1 is MGHRA, CDR2 YSYEKL, per germline. Trimming took off 0 bases at V and 10 bases at J, with 7 bases between the two ends. CDR3 in amino acids: CASSQDVREQFF. DNA of the CDR3: TGCGCCAGCAGCCAAGATGTCAGGGAGCAGTTCTTC.

The chain is built from TRBV5-4 and TRBJ2-5; 7 bases line up with TRBD1. Germline V gene sequence: CDR1 SGHNT, CDR2 YYREEE (reference sequence). CDR3 length equals 15 residues. V lost 5 bases to trimming and J lost 8 bases; unmatched junction nucleotides: 15. The CDR3 loop reads CASSLPGTAVVTQYF. The CDR3 nucleotides are TGTGCCAGCAGTTTACCCGGGACAGCCGTGGTTACCCAGTACTTC.

J is TRBJ1-4 and V is TRBV30; weak D call: TRBD1 (6 bases). This CDR3 spans 14 amino acids. Per germline, CDR1 GTSNPN and CDR2 SVGIG (reference sequence). Trimming removed 1 base at V and 8 bases at J, with 14 bases between. In nucleotides, the CDR3 is TGTGCCTGGAGTGCGGGGGGCGCGGACGAAAAACTGTTTTTT. Its protein product is CAWSAGGADEKLFF. Based on the CDR3 plus reference TRBV30 and TRBJ1-4, the full variable domain is SQTIHQWPATLVQPVGSPLSLECTVEGTSNPNLYWYRQAAGRGLQLLFYSVGIGQISSEVPQNLSASRPQDRQFILSSKKLLLSDSGFYLCAWSAGGADEKLFFGSGTQLSVL.

The rearrangement uses TRBV5-5 and TRBJ2-2, with 8 positions matching TRBD1. Germline CDR1 reads SGHKS; CDR2 reads YYEKEE (reference sequence). This CDR3 has 16 amino acids. Trimming at V came to 4 bases and at J to 4 bases, leaving 9 bases not matched to a gene. This CDR3 reads CASSLLAGGLTGELFF. Written as DNA, the CDR3 is TGTGCCAGCAGCCTTCTAGCAGGGGGCCTCACCGGGGAGCTGTTTTTT. The complete variable domain, with remaining parts taken from reference TRBV5-5 and TRBJ2-2, reads DAGVTQSPTHLIKTRGQQVTLRCSPISGHKSVSWYQQVLGQGPQFIFQYYEKEERGRGNFPDRFSARQFPNYSSELNVNALLLGDSALYLCASSLLAGGLTGELFFGEGSRLTVL.

The J gene is TRBJ2-3, the V gene TRBV19; D is possibly TRBD1 (5 bases). V lost 3 bases to trimming and J lost 4 bases, with 8 bases between them. The CDR3 length is 13 residues. Per the germline V gene, CDR1 is LNHDA and CDR2 is SQIVND (reference sequence). Here the CDR3 reads CASSITGSDTQYF. DNA for the CDR3: TGTGCCAGTAGTATTACAGGCTCAGATACGCAGTATTTT.

This rearrangement joins TRBV7-2 to TRBJ1-2; TRBD1 is a possible D gene (5 bases). V gave up 7 bases and J gave up 4 bases, with 19 bases separating them. CDR3 size: 15 residues. Germline V gene data show CDR1 as SGHTA and CDR2 as FQGNSA. The CDR3 loop is CASTGDSLFVYGYTF. CDR3 nucleotides: TGTGCCAGCACCGGGGACTCCCTTTTTGTCTATGGCTACACCTTC.

The rearrangement uses TRBV11-1 and TRBJ2-3, with 7 bases lining up with TRBD2. Germline V lookup: CDR1 SGHAT, CDR2 FQDESV (reference sequence). V lost 3 bases and J lost 1; bases outside the gene matches: 1. The CDR3 totals 14 residues. Written as DNA, the CDR3 is TGTGCCAGCAGCTTGGCGGGGGGCACAGATACGCAGTATTTT. This encodes CASSLAGGTDTQYF.

The chain recombines TRBV6-5 with TRBJ2-7; 10 bases are shared with TRBD1. This CDR3 comprises 14 residues. The V segment lost 6 bases and the J segment 5 bases; nucleotides outside the gene matches: 7. Germline V CDR1 and CDR2: MNHEY, SVGAGI. The CDR3: CASRTGTGDDEQYF. For the CDR3, the DNA is TGTGCCAGCAGGACCGGGACAGGGGATGACGAGCAGTACTTC.

The genes are TRBV19 and TRBJ1-6; 9 nucleotides agree with TRBD1. Germline trimming cut 4 bases from V and 9 bases from J; bases unmatched to any gene: 10. The CDR3 contains 16 residues. CDR1 is LNHDA, CDR2 SQIVND, per germline (reference sequence). The chain's CDR3 is CASSTDRGLKLSPLHF. The DNA for the CDR3 is TGTGCCAGTAGTACGGACAGGGGCCTGAAGCTTTCACCCCTCCACTTT.

The sample holds a few counts of this clone. The chain links TRBV4-3 to TRBJ2-2; D is possibly TRBD2 (6 bases). Trimming shortened V by 0 bases and J by 3 bases, and 11 bases separated the two germline ends. Looked up from germline, CDR1 is LGHNA and CDR2 is YSLEER. The CDR3 is made up of 16 amino acids. The DNA of the CDR3 is TGCGCCAGCAGCCAAGATCTTCCGGGAGACACCGGGGAGCTGTTTTTT. Amino acid sequence: CASSQDLPGDTGELFF.

The chain links TRBV4-2 to TRBJ2-7; 7 bases agree with TRBD1. The V gene's germline CDR1 is LGHNA and CDR2 YNFKEQ. The CDR3 contains 14 residues. V lost 0 bases, J lost 9 bases, and 8 bases stayed unmatched. The CDR3 here is CASSQEVTGQTQYF. The DNA for the CDR3 is TGTGCCAGCAGCCAAGAGGTAACGGGACAGACGCAGTACTTC.